Sequencing of this T cell receptor (beta chain) was carried out in a study of CD8 T cells in ankylosing spondylitis. Study results and caveats: Reports of some motif variants in reactive arthritis synovial fluid and blood predate this one.

The table lists this clonotype with many counts. The antigen is not known. The germline V gene has CDR1 SGHRS and CDR2 YFSETQ. The CDR3 runs to 14 residues. Trimming removed 5 bases from V and 3 bases from J, with 15 bases in between. Quantitative 5'-RACE with molecular barcodes produced the TCR beta libraries. MiXCR, run by TCRdb on the 5' RACE reads, gives a single entry per CDR3 protein. The table lists 300,000 to 350,000 distinct CDR3 sequences, more than 9% of them singletons. The J gene is TRBJ2-7, the V gene TRBV5-1, with D possibly being TRBD2 (5 bases). The clonotype was recovered from a female donor with ankylosing spondylitis or in good health (not recorded which). Material for sequencing was blood, either unsorted or a sorted T cell fraction (not recorded which). CDR3 nucleotide sequence: TGCGCCAGCAGTCGCGGGCTACTAAGCTACGAGCAGTACTTC. Its protein product is CASSRGLLSYEQYF.